A single sample is the source of the 26 T cell receptor beta chains below, sequenced in a study of T-cell reconstitution after alpha-beta-depleted transplantation in children. Library preparation (for TCRbeta) was performed with unique molecular identifiers. TCRdb processed the PCR reads anew with MiXCR; each CDR3 protein has one entry. The sample carries about 640,000 distinct CDR3 sequences, 16% recorded once. This sample comprised PBMCs from the stem cell graft donor, obtained from the stem cell graft. All receptors derive from a human donor who donated a stem cell graft to a child with acute myeloid leukemia.

This sequence joins TRBV20-1 and TRBJ2-3; 7 nucleotides match TRBD1. This CDR3 comprises 14 residues. J lost 2 bases, V lost 4 bases, and 6 bases had no gene match. Germline V lookup: CDR1 DFQATT, CDR2 SNEGSKA (reference sequence). The CDR3 DNA is TGCAGTGCTACGACAGGGAGACTCACAGATACGCAGTATTTT. This codes for CSATTGRLTDTQYF.

This clonotype has only a few counts. The CDR3 nucleotides are TGCAGCGTTGTGAGGCCCGGGCCAATGAACACTGAAGCTTTCTTT. This encodes CSVVRPGPMNTEAFF. This chain links TRBV29-1 with TRBJ1-1; no clear D gene. Per the germline V gene, CDR1 is SQVTM and CDR2 is ANQGSEA. V gave up 4 bases and J gave up 0 bases, with 15 bases separating them. The CDR3 covers 15 residues. The full variable domain, completed using reference TRBV29-1 and TRBJ1-1, is SAVISQKPSRDICQRGTSLTIQCQVDSQVTMMFWYRQQPGQSLTLIATANQGSEATYESGFVIDKFPISRPNLTFSTLTVSNMSPEDSSIYLCSVVRPGPMNTEAFFGQGTRLTVV.

J is TRBJ2-7 and V is TRBV10-3; 9 bases align to TRBD1. Germline CDR1 reads ENHRY; CDR2 reads SYGVKD. V shed 9 bases and J 7 bases; nucleotides not matched to a gene: 10. CDR3 length equals 13 residues. DNA for the CDR3: TGTGCCATAGAAGGGACAGGGTTAGAGGAGCAGTACTTC. Its protein is CAIEGTGLEEQYF.

The chain links TRBV6-1 to TRBJ1-6; maybe TRBD1 (6 bases). Germline CDR1 reads MNHNS; CDR2 reads SASEGT. V was trimmed by 7 bases and J by 3 bases, leaving 25 bases between them. This CDR3 region has 19 residues. The CDR3 sequence is CASKGMQGSTRGYNSPLHF. The CDR3 bases are TGTGCCAGCAAGGGGATGCAGGGGTCAACAAGGGGCTATAATTCACCCCTCCACTTT.

This clonotype was observed at least ten times. V gene TRBV4-2 combines with J gene TRBJ2-1, with D perhaps TRBD2 (5 bases). Germline V gene sequence: CDR1 LGHNA, CDR2 YNFKEQ. V was cut by 0 bases and J by 9 bases, with 15 bases left in between. CDR3 length equals 15 residues. CDR3 loop: CASSQDSSLVIEQFF. The CDR3 DNA reads as TGTGCCAGCAGCCAAGATTCTAGCTTGGTGATTGAGCAGTTCTTC.

Ten or more counts support this clonotype. The chain uses TRBV20-1 and TRBJ1-3; weak D call: TRBD1 (5 bases). The CDR3 is 15 residues long. V dropped 0 bases and J dropped 3 bases, with 12 bases sitting between them. Per germline, CDR1 DFQATT and CDR2 SNEGSKA (reference sequence). The CDR3 loop reads CSARDSQGFGNTIYF. The DNA of the CDR3 is TGCAGTGCTAGAGATTCTCAGGGATTTGGAAACACCATATATTTT.

This clonotype was recorded at least ten times. V gene TRBV20-1 combines with J gene TRBJ2-7; D remains unclear. The CDR3 spans 12 residues. The ends were cut back, 6 bases at V and 0 bases at J, with 9 bases in the middle. Germline V gives CDR1 DFQATT, CDR2 SNEGSKA (reference sequence). CDR3 nucleotides: TGCAGTGCAACCTACAGCTCCTACGAGCAGTACTTC. Protein: CSATYSSYEQYF.

There are many counts of this clonotype. The genes are TRBV15 and TRBJ2-3, with TRBD2 as a possible D gene (5 bases). V lost 4 bases to trimming and J lost 6 bases, with 17 bases between them. The CDR3 runs 15 residues. Per the germline V gene, CDR1 is LNHNV and CDR2 is YYDKDF (reference sequence). The CDR3 DNA follows: TGTGCCACCAGCAAACCTAGTCGGGCGGGTGATACGCAGTATTTT. It specifies CATSKPSRAGDTQYF.

This clonotype was recorded many times. DNA for the CDR3: TGTGCCTCGTCGAGAGGGGGCATAGGAGGCGGCTACACCTTC. This codes for CASSRGGIGGGYTF. The rearrangement uses TRBV27 and TRBJ1-2; 7 nucleotides match TRBD1. Germline V gene sequence: CDR1 MNHEY, CDR2 SMNVEV (reference sequence). This CDR3 has 14 amino acids. V gave up 11 bases and J gave up 8 bases; unmatched junction bases: 17.

This clonotype was seen a few times. This chain uses TRBV5-6 with TRBJ2-2; D ambiguous. V was trimmed by 0 bases and J by 4 bases, leaving 16 bases between them. The CDR3 length is 17 residues. Germline V gene lookup returns CDR1 SGHDT and CDR2 YYEEEE. The CDR3 nucleotides read TGTGCCAGCAGCTTGGGGGGAATCGAGTACATCACCGGGGAGCTGTTTTTT. This codes for CASSLGGIEYITGELFF.

The chain joins TRBV5-6 to TRBJ2-2, with D perhaps assigned TRBD1 or TRBD2 (5 bases each). Germline V gene sequence: CDR1 SGHDT, CDR2 YYEEEE. The CDR3 totals 15 residues. V lost 4 bases and J 3 bases, leaving 13 bases between the germline ends. The CDR3 sequence is CASSRVGEYTGELFF. CDR3 nucleotide sequence: TGTGCCAGCAGCAGGGTGGGGGAGTACACCGGGGAGCTGTTTTTT.

This clonotype showed up many times. V gene TRBV29-1 combines with J gene TRBJ2-5, with D maybe TRBD1 (5 bases). Germline V gene sequence: CDR1 SQVTM, CDR2 ANQGSEA. CDR3 length: 11 amino acids. V lost 3 bases and J lost 5, with 7 bases in between. The CDR3 is CSVDAGETQYF. The CDR3 coding sequence is TGCAGCGTTGATGCAGGGGAGACCCAGTACTTC. Looking up the rest from reference TRBV29-1 and TRBJ2-5 gives the full variable domain: SAVISQKPSRDICQRGTSLTIQCQVDSQVTMMFWYRQQPGQSLTLIATANQGSEATYESGFVIDKFPISRPNLTFSTLTVSNMSPEDSSIYLCSVDAGETQYFGPGTRLLVL.

This clonotype was recorded at least ten times. The chain combines TRBV12-3 or TRBV12-4 with TRBJ2-5, with TRBD1 matching 8 bases. The CDR3 consists of 14 residues. Germline trimming cut 6 bases from V and 4 bases from J; bases unmatched to any gene: 7. CDR3 sequence: CASSGDRGGETQYF. The CDR3 DNA sequence: TGTGCCAGCAGCGGCGACAGGGGAGGAGAGACCCAGTACTTC.

The table lists this clonotype with a few counts. The J gene is TRBJ1-1, the V gene TRBV5-1; D may be TRBD1 (5 bases). In germline, CDR1 is SGHRS, CDR2 YFSETQ. V shed 4 bases and J shed 11 bases, with 21 bases lying between them. This CDR3 comprises 14 residues. The CDR3 sequence: CASSLGMGPTDAFF. DNA of the CDR3: TGCGCCAGCAGCCTGGGGATGGGGCCGACGGACGCTTTCTTT.

This clonotype was observed a handful of times. The V and J genes are TRBV7-2 and TRBJ1-5; maybe TRBD1 (6 bases). There are 18 residues in the CDR3. The V end was cut by 0 bases, the J end by 4 bases, with 19 bases between. Germline CDR1 is SGHTA and CDR2 is FQGNSA. CDR3 region: CASSLASVGGASNQPQHF. As DNA, the CDR3 is TGTGCCAGCAGCTTAGCCTCAGTAGGGGGGGCGTCGAATCAGCCCCAGCATTTT.

This clonotype was seen ten or more times. This chain connects TRBV15 to TRBJ2-1; D unresolved. This CDR3 has 16 residues. In germline, CDR1 is LNHNV, CDR2 YYDKDF (reference sequence). The V and J ends lost 0 bases and 0 bases respectively, with 9 bases between them. The CDR3: CATSRDGFLSYNEQFF. The CDR3 bases are TGTGCCACCAGCAGAGATGGGTTTCTCTCCTACAATGAGCAGTTCTTC.

This clonotype appeared many times. This chain joins TRBV7-2 and TRBJ1-1, with D possibly TRBD1 on 6 matching bases. There are 14 residues in the CDR3. CDR1 is SGHTA and CDR2 is FQGNSA in the germline V gene. Deletions cut 5 bases from V and 5 bases from J, with 15 bases between. The CDR3 nucleotides read TGTGCCAGCAGCCGATTACTCAGGGGAACTGAAGCTTTCTTT. Its protein product is CASSRLLRGTEAFF.

This clonotype has only a few counts. The V and J genes are TRBV24-1 and TRBJ2-1, with D unclear. The germline V gene encodes CDR1 KGHDR and CDR2 SFDVKD. V gave up 3 bases and J gave up 8 bases, with 7 bases separating them. The CDR3 length is 12 residues. Here the CDR3 DNA reads TGTGCCACCAGTGATGGTCTCGATGAGCAGTTCTTC. Its translation: CATSDGLDEQFF.

This clonotype was detected many times. The chain carries TRBV20-1 and TRBJ1-5, with 8 bases fitting TRBD1. The V segment lost 5 bases and the J segment 1 base; nucleotides outside the gene matches: 4. Germline assignment: CDR1 DFQATT and CDR2 SNEGSKA (reference sequence). The CDR3 covers 14 residues. The chain's CDR3 is CSAPDRVSNQPQHF. The DNA of the CDR3 is TGCAGTGCTCCGGACAGGGTGAGCAATCAGCCCCAGCATTTT.

This clonotype was seen more than once but under ten times. V gene TRBV4-1 combines with J gene TRBJ1-1; 8 nucleotides line up with TRBD1. Trimming took 3 bases from V and 6 from J; bases not matched to a gene: 12. The germline gives CDR1 MGHRA, CDR2 YSYEKL. The CDR3 is 16 amino acids. In nucleotides, the CDR3 is TGCGCCAGCAGCCAGAGGGATCAGGGGGCGGCGGCTGAAGCTTTCTTT. This encodes CASSQRDQGAAAEAFF.

This clonotype was counted ten times or more. The CDR3 sequence: CATSRDWGEGQPQHF. CDR3 in DNA: TGTGCCACCAGCAGAGACTGGGGGGAGGGTCAGCCCCAGCATTTT. The chain is built from TRBV15 and TRBJ1-5; maybe TRBD1 (5 bases). V lost 0 bases and J lost 6, with 12 bases in between. Germline V gene data show CDR1 as LNHNV and CDR2 as YYDKDF (reference sequence). The CDR3 is 15 amino acids. Variable domain in full (rest from reference TRBV15 and TRBJ1-5): DAMVIQNPRYQVTQFGKPVTLSCSQTLNHNVMYWYQQKSSQAPKLLFHYYDKDFNNEADTPDNFQSRRPNTSFCFLDIRSPGLGDTAMYLCATSRDWGEGQPQHFGDGTRLSIL.

This clonotype was seen only a few times. The chain couples TRBV15 to TRBJ1-5; tentative D call: TRBD1 (5 bases). This CDR3 region has 15 residues. Trimming shortened V by 1 base and J by 3 bases, and 10 bases separated the two germline ends. CDR1 is LNHNV and CDR2 is YYDKDF in the germline V gene (reference sequence). The CDR3 DNA follows: TGTGCCACCAGCAGAGCAGATGGGACCAATCAGCCCCAGCATTTT. Amino acid sequence: CATSRADGTNQPQHF.

A few counts support this clonotype. This chain uses TRBV6-2 or TRBV6-3 with TRBJ2-7, with 8 bases aligning to TRBD1. This CDR3 is 15 amino acids long. The germline V gene has CDR1 MNHEY and CDR2 SVGEGT. Trimming removed 2 bases from V and 3 bases from J; junction bases left unmatched: 6. For the CDR3, the DNA is TGTGCCAGCAGTTACGGGGGACAGGCCCTCTACGAGCAGTACTTC. Translated, it gives CASSYGGQALYEQYF.

This clonotype was seen many times. The V gene is TRBV10-3, the J gene TRBJ1-2; D is perhaps TRBD1 (5 bases). V was shortened by 6 bases and J by 5 bases, with 16 bases between the two germline ends. The CDR3 has 14 residues. Germline V gene data show CDR1 as ENHRY and CDR2 as SYGVKD. CDR3: CAIRRDSEGYGYTF. The CDR3 DNA reads as TGTGCCATCAGGCGGGACTCCGAGGGGTATGGCTACACCTTC.

J is TRBJ1-1 and V is TRBV13; maybe TRBD1 (5 bases). This CDR3 has 14 residues. The V end lost 5 bases, the J end lost 4 bases, and 14 bases lay between the germline ends. Germline V gene data show CDR1 as PRHDT and CDR2 as FYEKMQ (reference sequence). The CDR3 nucleotides read TGTGCCAGCAGCCGGTGGGAGGGACGCACTGAAGCTTTCTTT. Amino acid sequence: CASSRWEGRTEAFF. Full variable domain (outside the CDR3, taken from reference TRBV13 and TRBJ1-1): AAGVIQSPRHLIKEKRETATLKCYPIPRHDTVYWYQQGPGQDPQFLISFYEKMQSDKGSIPDRFSAQQFSDYHSELNMSSLELGDSALYFCASSRWEGRTEAFFGQGTRLTVV.

The chain couples TRBV11-2 to TRBJ2-3; D is unresolved. This CDR3 contains 16 residues. Germline V CDR1 and CDR2: SGHAT, FQNNGV. V shed 0 bases and J shed 4 bases, with 14 bases lying between them. In DNA form, the CDR3 reads TGTGCCAGCAGCTTAGATTCGCTCGTTTGGGCAGATACGCAGTATTTT. Amino acids: CASSLDSLVWADTQYF. Full variable domain (rest looked up from reference TRBV11-2 and TRBJ2-3): EAGVAQSPRYKIIEKRQSVAFWCNPISGHATLYWYQQILGQGPKLLIQFQNNGVVDDSQLPKDRFSAERLKGVDSTLKIQPAKLEDSAVYLCASSLDSLVWADTQYFGPGTRLTVL.